This TCR beta chain was sequenced in a study of cytomegalovirus exposure and HLA in healthy donors. Findings of the study overall: Association of a missense DCLRE1C variant with TCR beta V- and J-gene trimming was reported in a later analysis.

This clone has more than one count but fewer than ten. Its target is unknown. PCR involved 60 Vbeta and 13 Jbeta primers. Some clones are missing from TCRdb's copy, which holds only in-frame ones; the method was immunoSEQ multiplex PCR. The repertoire holds around 100,000 clones, with 65% to 85% as singletons. The sample was PBMCs. This clonotype was sampled from a man aged 50 or older in good health and CMV-seropositive.

The CDR3 nucleotides are TGTGCCAGCTCACCCGTCCTCGGACAGGGTTACAATGAGCAGTTCTTC. Translated: CASSPVLGQGYNEQFF. V is TRBV18 and J is TRBJ2-1, with 8 bases matching TRBD1. Losses at the gene ends were 3 bases for V and 4 bases for J; bases not matched to a gene: 8. CDR1 and CDR2 (germline): KGHSH, LQKENI. The CDR3 has 16 residues.